This TCR beta chain came from a study of post-analysis software for immune sequencing data (dated by TCRdb to 2013 to 2016). With respect to the entire study: Relapsing-remitting, secondary progressive and progressive-relapsing multiple sclerosis were recorded as disease courses, and subtype annotation was lacking for some patients. Patient repertoires were compared against roughly 12 previously published healthy control repertoires from donors aged about 6 to 27 years. A subset of samples was prepared in parallel using single-end sample barcoding, then pooled and co-amplified after Illumina adapter ligation.

There are a few counts of this clonotype. Its antigen remains unidentified. The record has no base qualities; no much larger clone is one base away. Study-wide findings and limitations: Strong co-clustering of samples prepared in the same batch was shown by direct clustering with F measure, prompting a batch-effect correction. Four or five TRBV segments, including TRBV5-6, TRBV5-1 and TRBV20-1, were significantly more frequent in patients than controls. The multiple sclerosis patient group was slightly younger than the control group. Normalized Chao1 diversity was significantly lower in multiple sclerosis patients than controls, suggesting substantial peripheral T-cell clonal expansion.

TCR beta repertoires were profiled from peripheral blood of 13 young patients with multiple sclerosis to demonstrate the VDJtools post-analysis software. The patients with multiple sclerosis were children and adolescents between roughly 6 and 17 years of age. CDR1 and CDR2, per the germline V gene, are SGHRS and YFSETQ. The V and J ends are trimmed by 3 bases and 2 bases, leaving 15 bases between them. Taken from cysteine to phenylalanine, the CDR3 has 16 residues. Only the CDR3 region is kept as DNA, spanning 48 bases read in frame from base 1. Library generation was performed with PCR. The instrument was an Illumina HiSeq 2500. To reduce PCR and sequencing biases, unique molecular identifiers were incorporated into the TCR beta cDNA libraries. About 0.5 million cDNA molecules were obtained for every 1 to 10 million input T cells, so each molecule roughly corresponded to one T cell. The patient libraries were prepared and sequenced with the same protocol used for the earlier healthy control dataset. Within a given batch, samples were prepared together, multiplexed and sequenced on the same HiSeq lane. For the original study's pipeline: Raw barcoded reads were processed with MIGEC, discarding single-read molecular identifier groups before consensus assembly and CDR3 extraction. Clonotype tables were post-analysed with VDJtools, normalizing diversity by down-sampling all datasets to the smallest sample size. To correct batch-related cross-sample contamination, repertoire overlap clustering matched CDR3 amino acid sequences but not nucleotide sequences. TCRdb passed the public sequencing reads through fastp at Q25 and MiXCR, retaining productive beta sequences. Identical CDR3 protein sequences are pooled into one entry, listed with their most common genes and DNA. TCRdb, not the original authors, processed these V and J calls. The sample table shows about 820,000 distinct CDR3 sequences, and approximately 50% are seen once. The ten largest clonotypes hold approximately 4.3% of the sample.

The V and J segments used are TRBV5-1 and TRBJ2-1, and TRBD2 may be the D gene, going by 5 matching bases. Material for sequencing was blood. The sequence was obtained from a girl between 10 and 17 years old with multiple sclerosis. The CDR3 region reads CASSYEGLGAYNEQFF. Read as DNA, the sequence is TGCGCCAGCAGCTACGAGGGCCTGGGCGCCTACAATGAGCAGTTCTTC.